This section outlines one T cell receptor (beta chain) sequence together with its context. This table comes from immunoSEQ multiplex PCR, and its TCRdb copy is limited to in-frame clones, with some not included. The sample has about 80,000 clones, about 96% seen once; the top ten hold roughly 0.35%. V was shortened by 0 bases and J by 2 bases, with 8 bases between the two germline ends. Germline-derived CDR1 and CDR2 are MNHEY and SVGAGI. CDR3 length equals 14 residues. The sample originates from a study of technical replicates of blood from a handful of donors. The J gene is TRBJ2-7, the V gene TRBV6-5, with a tentative D call TRBD1 (6 bases). This receptor was obtained from a human donor in good health. The specimen was T cells isolated from PBMCs. In nucleotides, the CDR3 is TGTGCCAGCAGTTACTCGGCAGGGGCCTACGAGCAGTACTTC. Protein sequence: CASSYSAGAYEQYF.